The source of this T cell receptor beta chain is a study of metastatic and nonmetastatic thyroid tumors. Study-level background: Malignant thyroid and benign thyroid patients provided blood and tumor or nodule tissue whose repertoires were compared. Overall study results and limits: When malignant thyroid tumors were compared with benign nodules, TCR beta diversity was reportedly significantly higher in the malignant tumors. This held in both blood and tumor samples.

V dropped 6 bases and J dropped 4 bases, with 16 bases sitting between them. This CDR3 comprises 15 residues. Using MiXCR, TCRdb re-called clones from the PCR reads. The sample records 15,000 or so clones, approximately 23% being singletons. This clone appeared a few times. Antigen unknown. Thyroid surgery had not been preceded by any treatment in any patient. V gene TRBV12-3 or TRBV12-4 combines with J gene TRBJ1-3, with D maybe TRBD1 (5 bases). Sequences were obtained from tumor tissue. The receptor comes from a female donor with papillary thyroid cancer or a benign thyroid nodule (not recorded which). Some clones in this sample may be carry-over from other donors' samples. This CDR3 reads CASRDGTVVGNTIYF. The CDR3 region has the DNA TGTGCCAGCAGAGACGGGACTGTGGTAGGAAACACCATATATTTT.